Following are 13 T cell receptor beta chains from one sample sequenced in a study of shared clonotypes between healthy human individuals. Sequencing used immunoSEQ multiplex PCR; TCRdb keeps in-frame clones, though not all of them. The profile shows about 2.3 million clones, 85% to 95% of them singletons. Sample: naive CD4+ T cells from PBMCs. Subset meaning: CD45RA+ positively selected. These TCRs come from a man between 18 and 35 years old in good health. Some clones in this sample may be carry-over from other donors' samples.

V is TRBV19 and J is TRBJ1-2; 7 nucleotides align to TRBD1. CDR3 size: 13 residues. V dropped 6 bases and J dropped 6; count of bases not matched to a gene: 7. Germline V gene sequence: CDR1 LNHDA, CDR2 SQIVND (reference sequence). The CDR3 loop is CASRGDRDHGYTF. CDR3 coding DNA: TGTGCCAGTAGGGGAGACAGGGATCATGGCTACACCTTC.

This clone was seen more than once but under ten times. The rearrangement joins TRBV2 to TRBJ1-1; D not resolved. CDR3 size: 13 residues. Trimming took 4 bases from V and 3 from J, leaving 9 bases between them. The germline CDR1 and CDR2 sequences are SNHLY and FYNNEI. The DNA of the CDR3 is TGTGCCAGCAGTGGAGGACGCGACACTGAAGCTTTCTTT. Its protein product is CASSGGRDTEAFF.

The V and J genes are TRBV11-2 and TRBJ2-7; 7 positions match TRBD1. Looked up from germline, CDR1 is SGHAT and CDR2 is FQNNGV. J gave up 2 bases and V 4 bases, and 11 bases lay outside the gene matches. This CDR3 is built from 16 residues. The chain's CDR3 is CASSSPPDRSAYEQYF. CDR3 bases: TGTGCCAGCAGCTCCCCCCCGGACAGGTCCGCCTACGAGCAGTACTTC.

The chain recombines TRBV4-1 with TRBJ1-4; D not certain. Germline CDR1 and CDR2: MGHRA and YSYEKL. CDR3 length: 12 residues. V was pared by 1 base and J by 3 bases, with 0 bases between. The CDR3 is CASSQANEKLFF. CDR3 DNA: TGCGCCAGCAGCCAAGCTAATGAAAAACTGTTTTTT.

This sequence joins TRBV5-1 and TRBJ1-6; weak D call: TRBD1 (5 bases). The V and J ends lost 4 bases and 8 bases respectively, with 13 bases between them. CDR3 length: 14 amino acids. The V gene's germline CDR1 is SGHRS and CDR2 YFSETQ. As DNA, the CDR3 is TGCGCCAGCAGCCCCCTTGGGGGAGATTCACCCCTCCACTTT. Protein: CASSPLGGDSPLHF.

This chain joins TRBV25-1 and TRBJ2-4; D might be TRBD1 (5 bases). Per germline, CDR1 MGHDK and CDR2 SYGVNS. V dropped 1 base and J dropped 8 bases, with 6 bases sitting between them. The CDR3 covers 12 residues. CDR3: CASSESTDIQYF. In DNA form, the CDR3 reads TGTGCCAGCAGTGAATCGACAGACATTCAGTACTTC.

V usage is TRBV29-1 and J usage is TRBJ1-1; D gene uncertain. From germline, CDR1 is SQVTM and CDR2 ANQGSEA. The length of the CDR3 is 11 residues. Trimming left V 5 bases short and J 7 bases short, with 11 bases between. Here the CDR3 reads CSVSMVFEAFF. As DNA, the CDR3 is TGCAGCGTTTCGATGGTCTTTGAAGCTTTCTTT.

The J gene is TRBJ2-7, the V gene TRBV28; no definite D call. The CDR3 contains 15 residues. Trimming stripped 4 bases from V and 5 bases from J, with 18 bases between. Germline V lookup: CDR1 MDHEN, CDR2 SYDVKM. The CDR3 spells CASSSERIARHEQYF. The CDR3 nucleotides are TGTGCCAGCAGTTCAGAGAGGATAGCCCGGCACGAGCAGTACTTC.

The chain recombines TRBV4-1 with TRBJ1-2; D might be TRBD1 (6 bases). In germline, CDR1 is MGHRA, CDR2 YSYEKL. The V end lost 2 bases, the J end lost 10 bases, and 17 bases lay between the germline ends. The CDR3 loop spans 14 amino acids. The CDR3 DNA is TGCGCCAGCAGCCAACAACTGGACAGTCCGCCCTACACCTTC. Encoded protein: CASSQQLDSPPYTF.

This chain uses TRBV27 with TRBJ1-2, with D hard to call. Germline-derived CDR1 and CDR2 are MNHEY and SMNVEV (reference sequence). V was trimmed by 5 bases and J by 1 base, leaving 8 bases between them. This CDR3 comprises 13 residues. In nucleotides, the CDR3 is TGTGCCAGCAGTCTCCGATATAACTATGGCTACACCTTC. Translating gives CASSLRYNYGYTF.

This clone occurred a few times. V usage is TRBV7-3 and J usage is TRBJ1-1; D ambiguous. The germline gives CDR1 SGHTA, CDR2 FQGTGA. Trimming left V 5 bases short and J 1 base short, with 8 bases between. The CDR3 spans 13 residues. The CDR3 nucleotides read TGTGCCAGCAGCGAAGATAGGAACACTGAAGCTTTCTTT. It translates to CASSEDRNTEAFF. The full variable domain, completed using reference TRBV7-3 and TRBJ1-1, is GAGVSQTPSNKVTEKGKYVELRCDPISGHTALYWYRQSLGQGPEFLIYFQGTGAADDSGLPNDRFFAVRPEGSVSTLKIQRTERGDSAVYLCASSEDRNTEAFFGQGTRLTVV.

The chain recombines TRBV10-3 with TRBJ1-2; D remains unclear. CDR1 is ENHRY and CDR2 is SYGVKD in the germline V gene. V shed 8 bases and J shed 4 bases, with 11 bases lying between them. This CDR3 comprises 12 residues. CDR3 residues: CAIADTGYGYTF. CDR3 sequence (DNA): TGTGCCATCGCCGACACGGGCTATGGCTACACCTTC.

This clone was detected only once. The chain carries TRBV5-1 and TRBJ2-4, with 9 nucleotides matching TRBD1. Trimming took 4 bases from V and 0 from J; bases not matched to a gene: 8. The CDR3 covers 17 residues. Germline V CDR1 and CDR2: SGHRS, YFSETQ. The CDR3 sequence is CASSPEGQGVAKNIQYF. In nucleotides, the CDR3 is TGCGCCAGCAGCCCCGAGGGACAGGGAGTAGCCAAAAACATTCAGTACTTC. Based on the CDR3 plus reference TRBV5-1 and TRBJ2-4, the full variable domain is KAGVTQTPRYLIKTRGQQVTLSCSPISGHRSVSWYQQTPGQGLQFLFEYFSETQRNKGNFPGRFSGRQFSNSRSEMNVSTLELGDSALYLCASSPEGQGVAKNIQYFGAGTRLSVL.